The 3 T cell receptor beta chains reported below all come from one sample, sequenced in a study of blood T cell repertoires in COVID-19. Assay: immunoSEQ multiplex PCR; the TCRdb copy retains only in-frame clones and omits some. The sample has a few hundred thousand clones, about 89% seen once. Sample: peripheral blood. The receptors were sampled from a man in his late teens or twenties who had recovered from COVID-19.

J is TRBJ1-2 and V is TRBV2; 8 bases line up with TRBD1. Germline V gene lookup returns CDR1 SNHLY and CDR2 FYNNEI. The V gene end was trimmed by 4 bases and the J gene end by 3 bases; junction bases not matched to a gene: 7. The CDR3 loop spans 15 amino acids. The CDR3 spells CASSGPGQEDYGYTF. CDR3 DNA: TGTGCCAGCAGTGGACCGGGACAGGAGGACTATGGCTACACCTTC. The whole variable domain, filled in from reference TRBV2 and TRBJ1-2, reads EPEVTQTPSHQVTQMGQEVILRCVPISNHLYFYWYRQILGQKVEFLVSFYNNEISEKSEIFDDQFSVERPDGSNFTLKIRSTKLEDSAMYFCASSGPGQEDYGYTFGSGTRLTVV.

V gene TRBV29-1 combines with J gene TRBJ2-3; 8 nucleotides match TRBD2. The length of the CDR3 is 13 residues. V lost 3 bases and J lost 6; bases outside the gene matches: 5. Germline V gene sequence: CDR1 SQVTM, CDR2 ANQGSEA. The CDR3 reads CSVDRVAGDTQYF. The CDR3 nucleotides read TGCAGCGTTGATAGGGTAGCGGGGGATACGCAGTATTTT.

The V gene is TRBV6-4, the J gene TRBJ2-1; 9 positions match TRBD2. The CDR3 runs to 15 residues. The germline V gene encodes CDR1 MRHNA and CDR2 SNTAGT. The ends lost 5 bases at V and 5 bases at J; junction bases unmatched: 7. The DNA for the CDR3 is TGTGCCAGCAGTCCCTTTGCGGGAGGGGACAATGAGCAGTTCTTC. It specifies CASSPFAGGDNEQFF.